This T cell receptor (beta chain) was documented in a study of blood T cells in healthy people across ages. Points from the study as a whole: Long-lived donors had more naive CD4+ cells and higher diversity than aged donors.

Notes on this clonotype: The antigen is undetermined.

Alongside a J-beta primer mix, a sample-barcoded 5' primer served in a second PCR lasting roughly 6 to 11 cycles. TCRdb reanalysed the 5' RACE reads using MiXCR and keeps one entry per CDR3 protein. The sample contains 2 million or so distinct CDR3 sequences, 49% of which appear only once. Drawing of peripheral blood yielded roughly 9.3 milliliters from each donor. Each sample used at least 6.5 million PBMCs. The specimen sequenced was blood. This TCR was sampled from a woman aged 40-49 years in good health.

CDR3 sequence: CSAIRGLGYTF. For the CDR3, the DNA is TGCAGTGCTATTAGAGGGCTCGGCTACACCTTC. V and J are TRBV20-1 and TRBJ1-2; D is undetermined. The V gene lost 4 bases and the J gene lost 8 bases, with 11 bases spanning the gap. The CDR3 is 11 amino acids. Germline assignment: CDR1 DFQATT and CDR2 SNEGSKA (reference sequence).